In its sample, the clone carrying this T cell receptor beta chain was seen a few times. The data stem from a study of blood T cell repertoires in COVID-19. Study summary: Donors in the United States, Italy and Spain gave samples during acute or convalescent COVID-19. PBMCs, B-cell-depleted T cells, or T cells provided the cDNA or gDNA that made up the material.

TCRdb's copy holds only in-frame clones and misses some; the assay was immunoSEQ multiplex PCR. The repertoire holds 60,000 to 90,000 clones, with roughly 89% as singletons. The CDR3 runs 19 residues. Germline CDR1 is SGHNT and CDR2 is YENEEA. J lost 5 bases, V lost 0 bases, and 14 bases had no gene match. The rearrangement joins TRBV11-3 to TRBJ2-5; the match to TRBD2 covers 11 bases. The sequence came from a man aged 50 or older with acute or convalescent COVID-19. Sequencing was done on a sample of peripheral blood. The chain's CDR3 is CASSLDHVSGRAAAETQYF. For the CDR3, the DNA is TGTGCCAGCAGCTTAGATCACGTTAGCGGGAGGGCCGCGGCCGAGACCCAGTACTTC.